A single sample is the source of the 17 T cell receptor beta chains below, sequenced in a study of blood T cell repertoires in COVID-19. Clones were read by immunoSEQ multiplex PCR, and TCRdb kept only the in-frame ones, dropping some. The sample carries just under 65,000 clones, roughly 82% recorded once. Sequencing input: peripheral blood. The receptors shown here come from a human donor in a cohort sampled during active COVID-19.

This clone was seen just once. V and J are TRBV12-3 or TRBV12-4 and TRBJ1-2, with D uncertain. This CDR3 spans 13 amino acids. Trimming shortened V by 0 bases and J by 8 bases, and 10 bases separated the two germline ends. The CDR3 is CASSLARGVGYTF. The CDR3 region has the DNA TGTGCCAGCAGTTTAGCGCGGGGTGTGGGCTACACCTTC.

This chain connects TRBV2 to TRBJ2-1; 9 nucleotides agree with TRBD1. V gave up 7 bases and J gave up 2 bases; unmatched junction bases: 6. Germline V CDR1 and CDR2: SNHLY, FYNNEI. CDR3 length: 15 amino acids. The CDR3 DNA is TGTGCCAGCAAACTAGGGGACAGGGCCTACAATGAGCAGTTCTTC. Its translation is CASKLGDRAYNEQFF.

The chain carries TRBV14 and TRBJ2-5, with TRBD1 matching over 8 bases. J gave up 5 bases and V 4 bases, and 12 bases lay outside the gene matches. The germline CDR1 and CDR2 sequences are SGHDN and FVKESK. The CDR3 has 16 residues. DNA for the CDR3: TGTGCCAGCAGCCCCTCCGGGCAGGGGGCAGGGGAGACCCAGTACTTC. Protein product: CASSPSGQGAGETQYF.

This sequence joins TRBV2 and TRBJ2-7; the D gene is possibly TRBD1 (7 bases). Germline CDR1 is SNHLY and CDR2 is FYNNEI. V lost 8 bases, J lost 4 bases, and 18 bases lay in between. This CDR3 region has 14 residues. CDR3 protein: CASGLQGGIYEQYF. The CDR3 DNA reads TGTGCCAGCGGGCTTCAGGGGGGCATTTACGAGCAGTACTTC.

The chain uses TRBV6-2 or TRBV6-3 and TRBJ1-2; D not certain. The CDR3 is 15 residues long. Germline V lookup: CDR1 MNHEY, CDR2 SVGEGT. Trimming stripped 6 bases from V and 4 bases from J, with 18 bases between. CDR3 amino acids: CASSKDGSSRYGYTF. CDR3 bases: TGTGCCAGCAGCAAAGACGGGTCCTCGCGCTATGGCTACACCTTC.

V gene TRBV2 combines with J gene TRBJ2-7; 7 bases agree with TRBD1. Germline values: CDR1 SNHLY, CDR2 FYNNEI. This CDR3 is built from 14 residues. V lost 7 bases to trimming and J lost 4 bases; unmatched junction nucleotides: 10. The CDR3, as DNA: TGTGCCAGCACCTGGGGGACAGAAGCTTACGAGCAGTACTTC. The encoded protein is CASTWGTEAYEQYF.

The chain carries TRBV28 and TRBJ1-1; D is unresolved. Trimming cost V 4 bases and J 4 bases, with 10 bases left between them. Germline V gene lookup returns CDR1 MDHEN and CDR2 SYDVKM. The CDR3 is 13 residues long. CDR3 DNA sequence: TGTGCCAGCAGTTCGGGTGCGGCCACTGAAGCTTTCTTT. Encoded protein: CASSSGAATEAFF.

This clone was counted once. The chain has TRBV29-1 and TRBJ1-2; perhaps TRBD1 as D (5 bases). The CDR3 length is 13 residues. CDR1 and CDR2 from the germline V gene are SQVTM and ANQGSEA. Trimming left V 1 base short and J 7 bases short, with 13 bases between. The CDR3 reads CSVEGGLSSGYTF. CDR3 coding DNA: TGCAGCGTTGAAGGGGGACTTAGCAGTGGCTACACCTTC.

The V call is TRBV7-2, the J call TRBJ1-3; TRBD1 aligns across 10 bases. The CDR3 covers 16 residues. The germline V gene encodes CDR1 SGHTA and CDR2 FQGNSA. The ends lost 5 bases at V and 8 bases at J; junction bases unmatched: 12. The CDR3 spells CASSLQAGQGLDTIYF. For the CDR3, the DNA is TGTGCCAGCAGCCTCCAGGCGGGACAGGGGTTAGACACCATATATTTT.

This chain joins TRBV5-8 and TRBJ2-3; D is perhaps TRBD2 (5 bases). Per the germline V gene, CDR1 is SGHTS and CDR2 is YDEGEE. The CDR3 runs to 12 residues. V was trimmed by 4 bases and J by 6 bases, leaving 9 bases between them. The CDR3 sequence: CASSAGMDTQYF. In DNA form, the CDR3 reads TGTGCCAGCAGCGCCGGGATGGATACGCAGTATTTT.

In DNA form, the CDR3 reads TGCGCCAGCAGGGAAGGGAGCTATGGCTACACCTTC. Encoded protein: CASREGSYGYTF. The chain recombines TRBV10-2 with TRBJ1-2; the D is unclear. V was cut by 6 bases and J by 4 bases, with 9 bases left in between. There are 12 residues in the CDR3. CDR1 is WSHSY, CDR2 SAAADI, per germline.

This clone occurred a few times. This chain connects TRBV7-8 to TRBJ1-3; 7 nucleotides agree with TRBD1. Trimming cost V 5 bases and J 1 base; bases outside gene matches: 5. The CDR3 totals 15 residues. CDR1 and CDR2 (germline): SGHVS, FQNEAQ. In nucleotides, the CDR3 is TGTGCCAGCAGCCTCCGACAGGGATCTGGAAACACCATATATTTT. It translates to CASSLRQGSGNTIYF. The entire variable domain, with the rest obtained from reference TRBV7-8 and TRBJ1-3, is as follows: GAGVSQSPRYKVAKRGQDVALRCDPISGHVSLFWYQQALGQGPEFLTYFQNEAQLDKSGLPSDRFFAERPEGSVSTLKIQRTQQEDSAVYLCASSLRQGSGNTIYFGEGSWLTVV.

V and J are TRBV6-1 and TRBJ2-2, with D possibly matching TRBD2 (5 bases). Trimming took 2 bases from V and 6 from J, leaving 7 bases between them. The CDR3 runs to 13 residues. Germline CDR1 reads MNHNS; CDR2 reads SASEGT. In nucleotides, the CDR3 is TGTGCCAGCAGTGAACTGGAGGCCGGGGAGCTGTTTTTT. Translation: CASSELEAGELFF.

This rearrangement joins TRBV5-4 to TRBJ2-7, with 9 bases lining up with TRBD1. The CDR3 extends over 15 amino acids. CDR1 is SGHNT, CDR2 YYREEE, per germline (reference sequence). V shed 0 bases and J 3 bases; nucleotides not matched to a gene: 4. Here the CDR3 reads CASSLGGGQGYEQYF. The DNA for the CDR3 is TGTGCCAGCAGCTTGGGAGGGGGACAGGGCTACGAGCAGTACTTC.

The chain employs TRBV28 and TRBJ1-1; TRBD1 agrees at 9 bases. From germline, CDR1 is MDHEN and CDR2 SYDVKM. This CDR3 region has 15 residues. J lost 1 base, V lost 7 bases, and 7 bases had no gene match. The CDR3 is CASKTGGVTNTEAFF. The CDR3 DNA follows: TGTGCCAGCAAAACAGGGGGCGTTACGAACACTGAAGCTTTCTTT.

The chain couples TRBV7-6 to TRBJ2-5; 9 bases line up with TRBD2. The CDR3 has 16 amino acids. V shed 1 base and J 5 bases; nucleotides not matched to a gene: 8. CDR1 is SGHVS and CDR2 is FNYEAQ in the germline V gene. CDR3 nucleotide sequence: TGTGCCAGCAGCTTAGGTGGCGGGGGGGCCGGTGAGACCCAGTACTTC. The encoded protein is CASSLGGGGAGETQYF.

The chain carries TRBV10-3 and TRBJ2-7; 8 bases match TRBD1. Trimming cost V 7 bases and J 7 bases; bases outside gene matches: 6. This CDR3 comprises 12 residues. The germline CDR1 and CDR2 sequences are ENHRY and SYGVKD. The CDR3 loop is CAIKQGAEEQYF. The CDR3 coding sequence is TGTGCCATCAAGCAGGGGGCTGAGGAGCAGTACTTC.